The 29 T cell receptor beta chains reported below all come from one sample, sequenced in a study of cytomegalovirus exposure and HLA in healthy donors. A multiplex PCR was run with 60 Vbeta primers and 13 Jbeta primers. Some clones are missing from TCRdb's copy, which holds only in-frame ones; the method was immunoSEQ multiplex PCR. The sample records over 150,000 clones, 70% to 80% being singletons. The sequencing input was PBMCs. The receptors come from a man under 40 in good health and CMV-seropositive.

The chain links TRBV6-6 to TRBJ2-3; D is perhaps TRBD2 (6 bases). Germline CDR1 MNHNY, CDR2 SVGAGI (reference sequence). This CDR3 contains 13 residues. In nucleotides, the CDR3 is TGTGCAGCCGCGGGGAAGGTGACAGATACGCAGTATTTT. It is translated as CAAAGKVTDTQYF.

The count of this clone is one. The genes are TRBV28 and TRBJ1-1, with D maybe TRBD1 (5 bases). This CDR3 is 14 amino acids long. Germline CDR1 is MDHEN and CDR2 is SYDVKM. V shed 3 bases and J shed 4 bases, with 12 bases lying between them. The CDR3 spells CASSFTPGGTEAFF. Written as DNA, the CDR3 is TGTGCCAGCAGTTTTACCCCCGGGGGCACTGAAGCTTTCTTT. The complete variable domain, with remaining parts taken from reference TRBV28 and TRBJ1-1, reads DVKVTQSSRYLVKRTGEKVFLECVQDMDHENMFWYRQDPGLGLRLIYFSYDVKMKEKGDIPEGYSVSREKKERFSLILESASTNQTSMYLCASSFTPGGTEAFFGQGTRLTVV.

The DNA of the CDR3 is TGTGCCAGCAGCGTCGAGGGCAGTCCTGGGTACGAGCAGTACTTC. It encodes CASSVEGSPGYEQYF. V usage is TRBV9 and J usage is TRBJ2-7; D possibly corresponds to TRBD2 (5 bases). CDR1 and CDR2 from the germline V gene are SGDLS and YYNGEE. The CDR3 totals 15 residues. V lost 2 bases and J lost 4, with 16 bases in between.

V and J are TRBV2 and TRBJ1-3, with 8 positions matching TRBD1. Germline V lookup: CDR1 SNHLY, CDR2 FYNNEI. Trimming took 4 bases from V and 1 from J; bases not matched to a gene: 3. CDR3 length: 15 residues. DNA for the CDR3: TGTGCCAGCAGTGGGGGGACAGGATCTGGAAACACCATATATTTT. The encoded protein is CASSGGTGSGNTIYF.

The rearrangement joins TRBV28 to TRBJ2-7; TRBD2 matches at 13 bases. V shed 6 bases, J shed 9 bases, and the junction held 8 bases outside the gene matches. The CDR3 is made up of 14 amino acids. CDR1 and CDR2 (germline): MDHEN, SYDVKM. The CDR3 spells CASSSGTSGNGQYF. CDR3 bases: TGTGCCAGCAGCTCCGGGACTAGCGGGAACGGGCAGTACTTC.

The J gene is TRBJ2-2, the V gene TRBV6-5; 7 nucleotides match TRBD1. The CDR3 is 14 residues long. The V gene's germline CDR1 is MNHEY and CDR2 SVGAGI. V lost 4 bases to trimming and J lost 6 bases; unmatched junction nucleotides: 5. The CDR3 bases are TGTGCCAGCAGTTTCCAAGGGGGCTCCGGGGAGCTGTTTTTT. As protein: CASSFQGGSGELFF.

V usage is TRBV5-1 and J usage is TRBJ2-7; 9 bases are a match to TRBD2. The CDR3 is 15 amino acids. The J segment lost 5 bases and the V segment lost 4 bases, leaving 10 bases of the junction unmatched. The germline CDR1 and CDR2 sequences are SGHRS and YFSETQ. The CDR3 DNA reads as TGCGCCAGCAGCCGGCAGGCGGGAGGGCCACACGAGCAGTACTTC. Translation: CASSRQAGGPHEQYF.

The V and J genes are TRBV4-2 and TRBJ2-1; TRBD2 matches 7 bases. The length of the CDR3 is 15 residues. The ends lost 4 bases at V and 3 bases at J; junction bases unmatched: 6. Germline values: CDR1 LGHNA, CDR2 YNFKEQ. The CDR3 is CASSRSGTNYNEQFF. In nucleotides, the CDR3 is TGTGCCAGCAGCCGGAGCGGGACTAACTACAATGAGCAGTTCTTC.

The chain recombines TRBV7-2 with TRBJ1-3, with a tentative D call TRBD1 (5 bases). This CDR3 contains 14 residues. V was clipped by 1 base and J by 4 bases, with 8 bases between them. The germline V gene has CDR1 SGHTA and CDR2 FQGNSA. CDR3 DNA: TGTGCCAGCAGCTTAGAGGGGCTGGGAAACACCATATATTTT. Its translation is CASSLEGLGNTIYF.

The CDR3 loop is CASAREGGRADTQYF. In DNA, the CDR3 is TGTGCCAGCGCAAGGGAGGGGGGGCGCGCAGATACGCAGTATTTT. The V call is TRBV27, the J call TRBJ2-3; a weak D match, TRBD2 (7 bases). CDR1 is MNHEY, CDR2 SMNVEV, per germline (reference sequence). Between the trimmed V and J ends, which lost 8 bases and 4 bases, there was a span of 19 bases. CDR3 size: 15 residues.

The gene calls are TRBV7-9 and TRBJ1-6; the match to TRBD1 covers 9 bases. The CDR3 is 15 residues long. V shed 0 bases and J 8 bases; nucleotides not matched to a gene: 2. From germline, CDR1 is SEHNR and CDR2 FQNEAQ (reference sequence). Written as DNA, the CDR3 is TGTGCCAGCAGCTTAGCGACAGGGGGGGATTCACCCCTCCACTTT. Protein sequence: CASSLATGGDSPLHF. The whole variable domain, remainder taken from reference TRBV7-9 and TRBJ1-6, is DTGVSQNPRHKITKRGQNVTFRCDPISEHNRLYWYRQTLGQGPEFLTYFQNEAQLEKSRLLSDRFSAERPKGSFSTLEIQRTEQGDSAMYLCASSLATGGDSPLHFGNGTRLTVT.

Points on this clone: Distinct nucleotide sequences in the sample also encode this CDR3. The V call is TRBV11-2, the J call TRBJ1-1; no definite D call. Trimming took 2 bases from V and 2 from J, leaving 6 bases between them. This CDR3 region has 13 residues. The germline V gene has CDR1 SGHAT and CDR2 FQNNGV. CDR3: CASSLKRNTEAFF. CDR3 nucleotide sequence: TGTGCCAGCAGCTTAAAGAGAAACACTGAAGCTTTCTTT.

V gene TRBV28 combines with J gene TRBJ1-3, with 7 bases that match TRBD1. V lost 6 bases, J lost 0 bases, and 8 bases stayed unmatched. The CDR3 has 16 residues. Germline assignment: CDR1 MDHEN and CDR2 SYDVKM. The CDR3 is CASSRGQALSGNTIYF. CDR3 nucleotide sequence: TGTGCCAGCAGCCGTGGACAGGCTCTCTCTGGAAACACCATATATTTT. Supplemented by reference TRBV28 and TRBJ1-3, the full variable domain reads DVKVTQSSRYLVKRTGEKVFLECVQDMDHENMFWYRQDPGLGLRLIYFSYDVKMKEKGDIPEGYSVSREKKERFSLILESASTNQTSMYLCASSRGQALSGNTIYFGEGSWLTVV.

This clone has a handful of counts. This sequence joins TRBV27 and TRBJ2-7, with 7 positions matching TRBD2. Germline V gives CDR1 MNHEY, CDR2 SMNVEV (reference sequence). CDR3 size: 17 residues. V shed 6 bases and J 2 bases; nucleotides not matched to a gene: 16. CDR3 amino acids: CASSQKTLAGETYEQYF. The CDR3 DNA follows: TGTGCCAGCAGCCAAAAAACTCTGGCGGGGGAAACCTACGAGCAGTACTTC.

V is TRBV6-1 and J is TRBJ1-1; 8 bases are shared with TRBD1. The CDR3 spans 13 residues. V shed 5 bases and J 3 bases; nucleotides not matched to a gene: 2. In germline, CDR1 is MNHNS, CDR2 SASEGT. CDR3 in amino acids: CASSMTGDTEAFF. The DNA of the CDR3 is TGTGCCAGCAGTATGACAGGGGACACTGAAGCTTTCTTT.

The V call is TRBV4-1, the J call TRBJ2-5; tentative D call: TRBD1 (5 bases). From germline, CDR1 is MGHRA and CDR2 YSYEKL. With 1 base removed from V and 3 bases from J, the gap between germline ends came to 9 bases. The CDR3 totals 14 residues. CDR3 loop: CASSQVTGKETQYF. The CDR3 nucleotides are TGCGCCAGCAGCCAAGTAACAGGAAAAGAGACCCAGTACTTC.

This clone was observed once. The DNA of the CDR3 is TGTGCCAGCAGTTACCCCGCAGGGACAAACACTGAAGCTTTCTTT. This translates into CASSYPAGTNTEAFF. The chain couples TRBV6-6 to TRBJ1-1, with D possibly matching TRBD1 (6 bases). Germline lookup yields CDR1 MNHNY and CDR2 SVGAGI (reference sequence). The V end lost 2 bases, the J end lost 2 bases, and 12 bases lay between the germline ends. CDR3 length: 15 residues.

There are a few counts of this clone. J is TRBJ1-2 and V is TRBV19; D is undetermined. With 6 bases removed from V and 4 bases from J, the gap between germline ends came to 9 bases. The germline V gene encodes CDR1 LNHDA and CDR2 SQIVND (reference sequence). The CDR3 has 12 amino acids. The CDR3 sequence: CASRRGPYGYTF. DNA for the CDR3: TGTGCCAGTAGGAGAGGGCCCTATGGCTACACCTTC. The entire variable domain, with the rest obtained from reference TRBV19 and TRBJ1-2, is as follows: DGGITQSPKYLFRKEGQNVTLSCEQNLNHDAMYWYRQDPGQGLRLIYYSQIVNDFQKGDIAEGYSVSREKKESFPLTVTSAQKNPTAFYLCASRRGPYGYTFGSGTRLTVV.

This rearrangement joins TRBV5-1 to TRBJ1-1; 7 bases line up with TRBD1. The CDR3 spans 13 residues. Looked up from germline, CDR1 is SGHRS and CDR2 is YFSETQ. V shed 2 bases, J shed 3 bases, and the junction held 1 base outside the gene matches. The CDR3 sequence: CASSLTGDTEAFF. CDR3 sequence (DNA): TGCGCCAGCAGCTTAACAGGGGACACTGAAGCTTTCTTT.

The chain is built from TRBV29-1 and TRBJ1-1, with D hard to call. Between the trimmed V and J ends, which lost 8 bases and 8 bases, there was a span of 18 bases. The CDR3 extends over 12 amino acids. Germline CDR1 SQVTM, CDR2 ANQGSEA. In nucleotides, the CDR3 is TGCAGCCACCCTACGACCGAACAGGAAGCTTTCTTT. Its translation is CSHPTTEQEAFF.

With regard to this clone: The sample carries other DNA sequences with the same CDR3. V is TRBV7-2 and J is TRBJ2-3; possible D gene TRBD2, 6 bases. Germline V gene sequence: CDR1 SGHTA, CDR2 FQGNSA. The CDR3 has 14 amino acids. The germline V and J ends were trimmed by 6 bases and 5 bases, with 15 bases remaining between them. The CDR3 coding sequence is TGTGCCAGCAGTCGCATGCGGGGCCGAGATACGCAGTATTTT. Protein sequence: CASSRMRGRDTQYF.

This chain connects TRBV9 to TRBJ1-4, with 8 positions matching TRBD1. In germline, CDR1 is SGDLS, CDR2 YYNGEE. Trimming took 4 bases from V and 2 from J; bases not matched to a gene: 10. This CDR3 has 17 amino acids. The CDR3 here is CASSPGQGAQTNEKLFF. Written as DNA, the CDR3 is TGTGCCAGCAGCCCTGGGCAGGGGGCGCAGACTAATGAAAAACTGTTTTTT.

This clone was observed a handful of times. The J gene is TRBJ2-7, the V gene TRBV29-1; D is unresolved. V was shortened by 1 base and J by 5 bases, with 12 bases between the two germline ends. Germline lookup yields CDR1 SQVTM and CDR2 ANQGSEA. The CDR3 runs to 13 residues. CDR3 residues: CSVEGLHIHEQYF. Here the CDR3 DNA reads TGCAGCGTTGAAGGGTTGCACATCCACGAGCAGTACTTC.

This chain connects TRBV4-1 to TRBJ2-7; the D gene is possibly TRBD1 (6 bases). The CDR3 runs to 14 residues. V shed 4 bases and J shed 4 bases, with 14 bases lying between them. The germline V gene has CDR1 MGHRA and CDR2 YSYEKL. The CDR3 here is CASSPVQGQYEQYF. The CDR3 coding sequence is TGCGCCAGCAGCCCAGTCCAGGGGCAATACGAGCAGTACTTC.

The chain has TRBV7-9 and TRBJ2-7, with unresolved D. CDR1 is SEHNR and CDR2 is FQNEAQ in the germline V gene (reference sequence). V gave up 5 bases and J gave up 0 bases, with 5 bases separating them. The CDR3 has 12 residues. CDR3 in amino acids: CASSLNSYEQYF. The CDR3 coding sequence is TGTGCCAGCAGCCTAAACTCCTACGAGCAGTACTTC.

This chain links TRBV5-1 with TRBJ2-2; 8 bases line up with TRBD2. The CDR3 runs 17 residues. The trim removed 0 bases at V and 0 bases at J, leaving 4 bases unmatched. The V gene's germline CDR1 is SGHRS and CDR2 YFSETQ. The CDR3 spells CASSLEASGPNTGELFF. CDR3 DNA: TGCGCCAGCAGCTTGGAGGCTAGCGGGCCGAACACCGGGGAGCTGTTTTTT.

The chain combines TRBV5-5 with TRBJ1-5; possibly TRBD1 for D (6 bases). The length of the CDR3 is 15 residues. CDR1 SGHKS and CDR2 YYEKEE come from the germline V gene (reference sequence). The V end lost 1 base, the J end lost 3 bases, and 11 bases lay between the germline ends. The CDR3 coding sequence is TGTGCCAGCAGCTTGTTTCAGGGGCCCAATCAGCCCCAGCATTTT. It is translated as CASSLFQGPNQPQHF. The full variable domain, with the rest looked up from reference TRBV5-5 and TRBJ1-5, is DAGVTQSPTHLIKTRGQQVTLRCSPISGHKSVSWYQQVLGQGPQFIFQYYEKEERGRGNFPDRFSARQFPNYSSELNVNALLLGDSALYLCASSLFQGPNQPQHFGDGTRLSIL.

This sequence joins TRBV18 and TRBJ1-2; D gene unclear. V dropped 0 bases and J dropped 4 bases, with 18 bases sitting between them. Germline CDR1 is KGHSH and CDR2 is LQKENI. The CDR3 sequence is 17 residues long. Here the CDR3 DNA reads TGTGCCAGCTCACCACCCCAGTCTTCGGGGATTGCCTATGGCTACACCTTC. Its protein is CASSPPQSSGIAYGYTF.

The chain has TRBV28 and TRBJ2-7; TRBD1 matches 8 bases. The germline V gene has CDR1 MDHEN and CDR2 SYDVKM. The V gene end was trimmed by 6 bases and the J gene end by 2 bases; junction bases not matched to a gene: 0. CDR3 size: 12 residues. CDR3 in DNA: TGTGCCAGCAGGACAGGGGCCTACGAGCAGTACTTC. Translating it yields CASRTGAYEQYF.